The present TCR beta chain was sequenced within a study of shared clonotypes between healthy human individuals (dated by TCRdb to 2018 to 2021). The study in broad terms: A couple of women and a few men aged 18 to 49 years were included in the cohort. For each donor, CD4 naive and CD4 memory were each given three plates, CD8 naive was given two plates, and CD8 memory was given one plate. To estimate repertoire size and how much clonotypes are shared between individuals, the study performed deep sequencing of blood TCR repertoires from roughly five healthy adults. To increase sequencing depth and limit assay-specific biases, different laboratories used diverse techniques to prepare libraries and sequence TCR repertoires. Each donor's leukapheresis produced roughly between about 0.9 and 9.5 billion PBMCs.

A single count supports this clone. What this receptor recognizes is not known. Base qualities were left out, and no much larger clone turns up one base away. What the authors observed across the whole study: Approximately 5% of naive CD4, 3.5% of naive CD8, 2.3% of memory CD4, and 0.4% of memory CD8 clonotypes were shared across several donors. Pairwise subsampling led to the expectation that sequencing depth would affect the degree of clonotype sharing among donors. Sampling was limited to blood, and TCR repertoires in tissue likely differ from TCR repertoires in blood. The genetic and exposure-history diversity represented was limited by the small number of donors. Estimated clonotype richness was generally larger for naive than for memory subsets. Incomplete sequencing was indicated by rarefaction of sorted-subset datasets, despite the large sequencing depth. Clonotypes shared by all four sorted-subset donors showed higher generation probabilities than non-shared clonotypes.

Using the deep immunoSEQ assay, TCR CDR3 regions were amplified from genomic DNA by multiplex PCR. Extracted genomic DNA from each cell subset was spread evenly across all wells of several immunoSEQ 96-well plates, with each plate serving as a replicate. Each replicate PCR for sorted subsets received about 210 ng genomic DNA, equal to roughly 29,000 T cell genomes. The purified libraries were quantified using a Qubit 3.0 fluorometer, sized with a Bioanalyzer 2100, and then quantified again using the KAPA Library Quantification kit. A separate single-read 150-cycle Illumina NextSeq 550 flow cell was used to sequence each immunoSEQ 96-well plate. The source study handled its data this way. Because only junctional sequences without quality scores were contained in the immunoSEQ output, filtering matching that applied to full-length reads could not be performed. Sequences were annotated with PyIR, a Python wrapper for IgBLAST v1.9, and V/J genes and CDR3 were assigned using IMGT germline references. Reads were removed for weak V/J assignments (E-value above 1e-6), missing CDR3, stop codons, out-of-frame junctions, or ambiguous translated residues. V3J clonotypes were defined by identical inferred V gene, J gene, and CDR3 amino acid sequence. The percentage overlap between two repertoires was calculated by dividing the number of shared unique clonotypes by the size of the smaller repertoire. Repertoire richness was assessed with RTK rarefaction, the Chao1 estimator, and Recon v2.1 estimates of unobserved clonotypes. Generation probabilities were computed with OLGA for all TCRbeta clonotypes obtained by the gDNA method from several donors. In TCRdb, the immuneACCESS table is reduced to in-frame sequences with V and J assigned. These tables do not hold every clone; where another copy was compared, an unresolved V gene accounts for under half, and the others remain unexplained. Clonal size and the V and J genes are those of that table, whereas D and trimming came from the DNA. The sample table contains millions of clones; only one count was recorded for 85% to 95% of them. About 0.13% of the sample is held by the ten biggest clonotypes.

The donors were healthy, HIV-negative adults who had no recently reported acute infections or vaccinations. Only Caucasian adults living in Nashville, Tennessee, USA were represented among the donors. Magnetic negative selection was used to enrich CD4+ T cells, after which naive cells were positively selected on CD45RA and the negative fraction became the memory subset. Blood was collected by leukapheresis, and PBMCs were isolated by Ficoll-Histopaque density gradient centrifugation and then cryopreserved in liquid nitrogen vapor phase. Analytical flow cytometry was used to check the purity and quantity of every magnetically sorted T cell population. Genomic DNA was isolated from every sorted fraction and measured by UV absorbance on a Nanodrop 2000c. The sequence derives from a man younger than 35 in good health. Sequenced sample: naive CD4+ T cells sorted from blood. What the cell subset or site label conveys for this sample: CD45RA+ positively selected.

The CDR3 loop reads CASSRSSGNPWETQYF. The sequenced DNA is TGTGCCAGCAGCCGATCGAGTGGGAACCCATGGGAGACCCAGTACTTC. The rearranged segments are TRBV7-2 and TRBJ2-5, with no confidently assigned D gene. CDR3 length: 16 amino acids, cysteine to phenylalanine. The read is trimmed to its CDR3 DNA, 48 bases read in frame from base 1. CDR1 SGHTA and CDR2 FQGNSA were looked up in the germline V gene. Trimming takes 5 bases from V and 5 bases from J, and the germline ends sit 21 bases apart.